The clone carrying this T cell receptor (beta chain) was observed a few times. Within the sample, other DNA sequences also encode this same CDR3. The data were obtained in a study of blood T cell repertoires in COVID-19. Turning to the study itself: Donors in the United States, Italy and Spain gave samples during acute or convalescent COVID-19. T cells, B-cell-depleted T cells, or PBMCs supplied cDNA or gDNA.

Source study methods: For nucleated cells, counts were estimated from reference gene primer amplification. Generated by immunoSEQ multiplex PCR, the TCRdb table keeps only in-frame clones and is missing some. Clonal size and the V and J genes are those of that table, whereas D and trimming came from the DNA. Of fewer than 200,000 clones detected, approximately 85% appear once; the ten largest clones hold roughly 8%. The TCR originated in a man aged 40-49 years who had recovered from COVID-19. Material: peripheral blood.

Written as DNA, the CDR3 is TGTGCCTGGAGTGTGAGGGACGAGCAGTACTTC. The encoded protein is CAWSVRDEQYF. J is TRBJ2-7 and V is TRBV30; TRBD2 is a possible D gene (5 bases). The germline V and J ends were trimmed by 0 bases and 5 bases, with 5 bases remaining between them. Germline lookup yields CDR1 GTSNPN and CDR2 SVGIG (reference sequence). The CDR3 is 11 residues long.